Each of the 20 T cell receptor beta chains below was sequenced from the same sample in a study of blood T cell repertoires in COVID-19. Profiling relied on immunoSEQ multiplex PCR, and the TCRdb table lists in-frame clones only, not all of them. This table holds hundreds of thousands of clones, around 80% found once. Input material: peripheral blood. The receptors shown here come from a woman of 80 years or more with acute or convalescent COVID-19.

V gene TRBV7-3 combines with J gene TRBJ2-1; TRBD2 might be the D (5 bases). There are 17 residues in the CDR3. The germline V gene has CDR1 SGHTA and CDR2 FQGTGA. The ends were cut back, 5 bases at V and 5 bases at J, with 22 bases in the middle. The CDR3 here is CASSPRGGSELHNEQFF. Here the CDR3 DNA reads TGTGCCAGCAGCCCCCGGGGTGGTAGCGAATTGCACAATGAGCAGTTCTTC.

The chain employs TRBV4-1 and TRBJ1-2; unclear D gene. Germline V gene lookup returns CDR1 MGHRA and CDR2 YSYEKL. This CDR3 has 13 amino acids. Trimming left V 0 bases short and J 8 bases short, with 10 bases between. This CDR3 reads CASSQDSTWGYTF. The CDR3 nucleotides read TGCGCCAGCAGCCAAGATAGTACCTGGGGCTACACCTTC.

The gene calls are TRBV7-2 and TRBJ2-1, with TRBD1 as a possible D gene (6 bases). Germline V gene data show CDR1 as SGHTA and CDR2 as FQGNSA. CDR3 size: 12 residues. With 4 bases removed from V and 8 bases from J, the gap between germline ends came to 9 bases. CDR3 DNA: TGTGCCAGCAGCTCCCAGGGGTATGAGCAGTTCTTC. This encodes CASSSQGYEQFF.

The CDR3: CASSFPQGAASPLHF. The CDR3 region has the DNA TGTGCCAGCAGTTTCCCTCAGGGGGCCGCATCACCCCTCCACTTT. The chain has TRBV6-2 or TRBV6-3 and TRBJ1-6, with 8 bases that match TRBD1. The CDR3 is 15 amino acids. Per germline, CDR1 MNHEY and CDR2 SVGEGT. Losses at the gene ends were 4 bases for V and 10 bases for J; bases not matched to a gene: 9.

The CDR3 DNA sequence: TGCAGCGGAAGGACAGATTTGAACACTGAAGCTTTCTTT. Its protein is CSGRTDLNTEAFF. This chain connects TRBV29-1 to TRBJ1-1; TRBD1 is a possible D gene (6 bases). The CDR3 contains 13 residues. V lost 7 bases and J 0 bases, leaving 12 bases between the germline ends. Germline V lookup: CDR1 SQVTM, CDR2 ANQGSEA.

The chain uses TRBV7-2 and TRBJ2-3; TRBD2 matches at 9 bases. This CDR3 region has 17 residues. Trimming took 1 base from V and 0 from J; bases not matched to a gene: 5. CDR1 SGHTA and CDR2 FQGNSA come from the germline V gene. The CDR3, as DNA: TGTGCCAGCAGCTTAGAGGCTAGCGGGGTTAGCACAGATACGCAGTATTTT. The encoded protein is CASSLEASGVSTDTQYF. Filled out from reference TRBV7-2 and TRBJ2-3, the complete variable domain reads GAGVSQSPSNKVTEKGKDVELRCDPISGHTALYWYRQSLGQGLEFLIYFQGNSAPDKSGLPSDRFSAERTGGSVSTLTIQRTQQEDSAVYLCASSLEASGVSTDTQYFGPGTRLTVL.

The chain joins TRBV9 to TRBJ2-3; possible D gene TRBD1, 5 bases. The germline V gene encodes CDR1 SGDLS and CDR2 YYNGEE. The CDR3 contains 17 residues. V lost 0 bases and J lost 0, with 14 bases in between. The CDR3 region has the DNA TGTGCCAGCAGCGTAGTACCCAGGGCCTATAGCACAGATACGCAGTATTTT. Protein: CASSVVPRAYSTDTQYF. The full variable domain, in which reference TRBV9 and TRBJ2-3 provide the parts outside the CDR3, is DSGVTQTPKHLITATGQRVTLRCSPRSGDLSVYWYQQSLDQGLQFLIQYYNGEERAKGNILERFSAQQFPDLHSELNLSSLELGDSALYFCASSVVPRAYSTDTQYFGPGTRLTVL.

The gene calls are TRBV5-1 and TRBJ1-1; unclear D gene. The CDR3 runs 14 residues. Germline V lookup: CDR1 SGHRS, CDR2 YFSETQ. V was trimmed by 4 bases and J by 0 bases, leaving 10 bases between them. In DNA form, the CDR3 reads TGCGCCAGCAGCAAGGGAGGAGTGAACACTGAAGCTTTCTTT. Residues: CASSKGGVNTEAFF.

In nucleotides, the CDR3 is TGTGCCAGCAGCTTATCGGGAGCTGAAGCTTTCTTT. It encodes CASSLSGAEAFF. This chain uses TRBV11-3 with TRBJ1-1; D uncertain. The CDR3 is made up of 12 amino acids. Germline CDR1 reads SGHNT; CDR2 reads YENEEA. V gave up 2 bases and J gave up 6 bases, with 7 bases separating them. The full variable domain, rest sourced from reference TRBV11-3 and TRBJ1-1, is EAGVVQSPRYKIIEKKQPVAFWCNPISGHNTLYWYLQNLGQGPELLIRYENEEAVDDSQLPKDRFSAERLKGVDSTLKIQPAELGDSAVYLCASSLSGAEAFFGQGTRLTVV.

The chain employs TRBV15 and TRBJ1-3; D unresolved. Germline CDR1 and CDR2: LNHNV and YYDKDF (reference sequence). Trimming cost V 0 bases and J 2 bases, with 11 bases left between them. The CDR3 is made up of 16 amino acids. CDR3 loop: CATSRDRVQTGNTIYF. For the CDR3, the DNA is TGTGCCACCAGCAGAGATCGAGTGCAAACTGGAAACACCATATATTTT.

The rearrangement uses TRBV11-2 and TRBJ2-2; perhaps TRBD1 as D (5 bases). The CDR3 contains 14 residues. Trimming removed 5 bases from V and 1 base from J, with 8 bases in between. Per the germline V gene, CDR1 is SGHAT and CDR2 is FQNNGV. CDR3 nucleotides: TGTGCCAGCAGCACGACAGTGAACACCGGGGAGCTGTTTTTT. Translation: CASSTTVNTGELFF.

The J gene is TRBJ2-5, the V gene TRBV7-9, with a weak D call TRBD1 (6 bases). Per germline, CDR1 SEHNR and CDR2 FQNEAQ (reference sequence). The CDR3 length is 15 residues. Trimming cost V 1 base and J 8 bases, with 17 bases left between them. Written as DNA, the CDR3 is TGTGCCAGCAGCTTAGGGCAGGGGCCGTCCCTTACCCAGTACTTC. Translated: CASSLGQGPSLTQYF. The complete variable domain, with remaining parts taken from reference TRBV7-9 and TRBJ2-5, reads DTGVSQNPRHKITKRGQNVTFRCDPISEHNRLYWYRQTLGQGPEFLTYFQNEAQLEKSRLLSDRFSAERPKGSFSTLEIQRTEQGDSAMYLCASSLGQGPSLTQYFGPGTRLLVL.

This clone was picked up one time. The CDR3 here is CASSFNEQASYNEQFF. The DNA for the CDR3 is TGTGCCAGCAGCTTTAATGAGCAGGCCTCCTACAATGAGCAGTTCTTC. This rearrangement joins TRBV5-6 to TRBJ2-1; D is uncertain. The V gene lost 2 bases and the J gene lost 0 bases, with 12 bases spanning the gap. The CDR3 runs to 16 residues. The germline CDR1 and CDR2 sequences are SGHDT and YYEEEE.

V usage is TRBV7-9 and J usage is TRBJ2-5; TRBD1 matches 8 bases. CDR1 and CDR2 (germline): SEHNR, FQNEAQ (reference sequence). This CDR3 comprises 15 residues. The junction had 5 bases not matched to a gene; V was cut back by 0 bases and J by 5 bases. The chain's CDR3 is CASSLARQGLETQYF. The CDR3 DNA follows: TGTGCCAGCAGCTTAGCCAGACAGGGGTTGGAGACCCAGTACTTC.

The rearrangement links TRBV4-1 to TRBJ1-4; D not certain. With 0 bases removed from V and 0 bases from J, the gap between germline ends came to 5 bases. This CDR3 has 15 residues. The germline V gene encodes CDR1 MGHRA and CDR2 YSYEKL. CDR3 nucleotides: TGCGCCAGCAGCCAAGAACGAGCAACTAATGAAAAACTGTTTTTT. It encodes CASSQERATNEKLFF.

The V gene is TRBV28, the J gene TRBJ1-1; D is perhaps TRBD1 (6 bases). The V gene lost 5 bases and the J gene lost 5 bases, with 18 bases spanning the gap. Germline values: CDR1 MDHEN, CDR2 SYDVKM. This CDR3 is 15 amino acids long. CDR3 DNA sequence: TGTGCCAGCAGTCTGTTACAGGGAAAAGGGACTGAAGCTTTCTTT. This sequence encodes CASSLLQGKGTEAFF.

V usage is TRBV19 and J usage is TRBJ1-2; 10 bases agree with TRBD1. The CDR3 extends over 16 amino acids. After removal of 6 bases from V and 4 bases from J, the junction contained 11 bases not matched to a gene. CDR1 is LNHDA and CDR2 is SQIVND in the germline V gene (reference sequence). The CDR3 protein is CASSLQRGTGVYGYTF. CDR3 bases: TGTGCCAGTAGCCTTCAACGGGGGACAGGGGTCTATGGCTACACCTTC.

The chain combines TRBV6-5 with TRBJ1-3; the D gene is possibly TRBD1 (5 bases). The CDR3 contains 14 residues. Germline-derived CDR1 and CDR2 are MNHEY and SVGAGI. Trimming removed 6 bases at V and 4 bases at J, with 13 bases between. The CDR3 region is CASRDTSRGNTIYF. CDR3 nucleotide sequence: TGTGCCAGCAGGGACACCTCGCGGGGAAACACCATATATTTT.

The chain is built from TRBV20-1 and TRBJ1-4; the D is unclear. This CDR3 has 13 residues. Germline V gene data show CDR1 as DFQATT and CDR2 as SNEGSKA (reference sequence). The germline V and J ends were trimmed by 3 bases and 4 bases, with 9 bases remaining between them. DNA for the CDR3: TGCAGTGCTAGTAACGGTTTTAATGAAAAACTGTTTTTT. It translates to CSASNGFNEKLFF.

The V and J genes are TRBV7-2 and TRBJ2-2; no firm D call. Germline CDR1 reads SGHTA; CDR2 reads FQGNSA. There are 16 residues in the CDR3. V gave up 0 bases and J gave up 0 bases, with 8 bases separating them. The CDR3 reads CASSLARLANTGELFF. The CDR3 nucleotides read TGTGCCAGCAGCTTAGCGCGGTTAGCGAACACCGGGGAGCTGTTTTTT.